This T cell receptor (beta chain) was profiled in a study of neurological immune-mediated disorders. Findings and limits, study-wide: None of the CDR3 amino acid sequences found in expanded clones was shared across subjects. This suggests that the TCR-beta repertoires were private in all groups.

This clonotype was counted many times. What it recognizes is unknown. As for the cDNA, it was generated by 5'RACE with 10-nucleotide random UMIs. TCRdb reanalysed the 5' RACE reads using MiXCR and keeps one entry per CDR3 protein. The sample has approximately 48,000 distinct CDR3 sequences, about 15% seen once; the top ten hold roughly 4.4%. Input material: PBMCs. The sequence was collected from a man aged 55 to 70 in good health.

The DNA of the CDR3 is TGCGCCAGCAGCCCCATCAGGACTAGCACAGATACGCAGTATTTT. Its translation is CASSPIRTSTDTQYF. This chain joins TRBV4-3 and TRBJ2-3, with a possible D match to TRBD2 (5 bases). From germline, CDR1 is LGHNA and CDR2 YSLEER. Trimming removed 4 bases from V and 0 bases from J, with 11 bases in between. The CDR3 has 15 amino acids.